The T cell receptor beta chain under discussion was sequenced for a study of T cell responses to AZD1222 COVID-19 vaccine. General observations from the study: Spike-specific TCR depth and breadth grew after two AZD1222 doses.

Produced via immunoSEQ multiplex PCR; TCRdb's table is partial and in-frame only. This table holds around 150,000 clones, approximately 92% found once. For this clone: Its cognate antigen is unknown.

With 6 bases removed from V and 5 bases from J, the gap between germline ends came to 11 bases. The CDR3 consists of 14 residues. Germline CDR1 MNHEY, CDR2 SVGEGT. This TCR came from an adult who received the AZD1222 COVID-19 vaccine. The V gene is TRBV6-2 or TRBV6-3, the J gene TRBJ1-6, with D unresolved. Sequencing used peripheral blood, obtained 28 days after the second AZD1222 dose. The CDR3 nucleotides read TGTGCCAGCAGCACAACATTGGATAATTCACCCCTCCACTTT. It yields the protein CASSTTLDNSPLHF.